The clone carrying this T cell receptor (beta chain) was seen a single time. Its antigen remains unidentified. The data belong to a study of T cell responses to AZD1222 COVID-19 vaccine. Study-level results: Of spike-specific TCRs, nearly half reportedly target regions left unmutated in variants. Breadth and depth of Spike-specific TCRs rose after two AZD1222 doses. Donors, mostly white British, included more females; clonal diversity was possibly underestimated. Baseline testing showed seropositivity in only six AZD1222 recipients.

Trimming took off 8 bases at V and 4 bases at J, with 11 bases between the two ends. Looked up from germline, CDR1 is MDHEN and CDR2 is SYDVKM. CDR3 length: 12 amino acids. Clones were sequenced by immunoSEQ multiplex PCR, and TCRdb holds only the in-frame ones, with some missing. The table lists tens of thousands of clones, 86% of them singletons. This specimen was peripheral blood, taken on day 0 of AZD1222 vaccination. J is TRBJ1-2 and V is TRBV28; D is uncertain. The clonotype originates from an adult in good health. The CDR3 coding sequence is TGTGCCAGCGGGCCTCGGGTCTATGGCTACACCTTC. Protein: CASGPRVYGYTF.